The clone carrying this T cell receptor (beta chain) was found many times. This sample is drawn from a study of blood T cell repertoires in COVID-19. Looking at the study overall: Material from acute and convalescent COVID-19 was sourced from the United States, Italy and Spain. T cells, B-cell-depleted T cells, or PBMCs supplied cDNA or gDNA.

As processed by the authors: Amplification of reference gene primers provided the estimated nucleated cell counts. Sequencing used immunoSEQ multiplex PCR; TCRdb keeps in-frame clones, though not all of them. V, J and clone size are taken as reported in that table, and D and trimming were inferred from the DNA itself. This sample has approximately 240,000 clones, with roughly 80% found just once. The CDR3 runs to 16 residues. Trimming removed 0 bases at V and 3 bases at J, with 12 bases between. The germline V gene encodes CDR1 MGHRA and CDR2 YSYEKL. The sequenced material came from peripheral blood. This sequence joins TRBV4-1 and TRBJ2-1; D is undetermined. The source is a woman between 40 and 55 years old with active or convalescent COVID-19. In DNA form, the CDR3 reads TGCGCCAGCAGCCAAGATCTAGGTGTGGTCTACAATGAGCAGTTCTTC. It encodes CASSQDLGVVYNEQFF.